This TCR beta chain was captured by sequencing in a study of blood T cell repertoires in COVID-19. Across the study: Nucleic acid was either cDNA or gDNA, and it came from T cells, B-cell-depleted T cells, or PBMCs.

TCRdb keeps only in-frame clones here, not all; method: immunoSEQ multiplex PCR. The sample shows some 130,000 clones, around 83% of them seen only once. This clone was detected once. The germline V gene has CDR1 GTSNPN and CDR2 SVGIG (reference sequence). Trimming at V came to 8 bases and at J to 0 bases, leaving 5 bases not matched to a gene. The CDR3 sequence is 13 residues long. The sequence derives from a man aged 35-49 years with active or convalescent COVID-19. The sequenced sample was peripheral blood. The chain couples TRBV30 to TRBJ1-1; 8 bases map to TRBD1. The CDR3 reads CALGQAMNTEAFF. CDR3 nucleotide sequence: TGTGCCCTGGGACAGGCGATGAACACTGAAGCTTTCTTT.